A selection of T cell receptor beta chains follows, all from one sample in a study of cytomegalovirus exposure and HLA in healthy donors. Assay: immunoSEQ multiplex PCR; the TCRdb copy retains only in-frame clones and omits some. Among over 130,000 clones, 88% were seen once, and the ten largest hold 0.4% to 0.55%. Input material: PBMCs. The receptor set was obtained from a middle-aged woman in good health and CMV-seronegative. Both conserved end residues are part of each CDR3. Each record gives: V gene, J gene, clone size, D gene, CDR3 protein, CDR3 DNA. A D gene is named only where the DNA matches it firmly. Clone sizes are given selectively: once, few, many, or a class where the clone is expanded.

>TRBV7-9|TRBJ1-4|.|.
CSSSYSTKEMNEKLFF
TGTTCCAGCAGCTATTCGACGAAGGAGATGAATGAAAAACTGTTTTTT
>TRBV19|TRBJ2-4|.|.
CASSRTVFPKNIQYF
TGTGCCAGTAGTAGGACAGTCTTCCCCAAAAACATTCAGTACTTC
>TRBV5-1|TRBJ2-3|.|.
CASSVGVTDTQYF
TGCGCCAGCAGCGTCGGGGTCACAGATACGCAGTATTTT
>TRBV6-1|TRBJ1-5|.|.
CASRGHLNQPQHF
TGTGCCAGCAGGGGACACCTCAATCAGCCCCAGCATTTT
>TRBV9|TRBJ2-3|.|TRBD2
CASQLAGATDTQYF
TGTGCCAGCCAGCTAGCGGGAGCAACAGATACGCAGTATTTT
>TRBV4-1|TRBJ1-5|.|.
CASSQAGDQPQHF
TGCGCCAGCAGCCAAGCGGGGGATCAGCCCCAGCATTTT
>TRBV30|TRBJ2-1|.|TRBD2
CAWTLAGVEQFF
TGTGCCTGGACCCTTGCGGGGGTTGAGCAGTTCTTC
>TRBV7-9|TRBJ2-2|.|.
CASSLAWNTGELFF
TGTGCCAGCAGCTTGGCCTGGAACACCGGGGAGCTGTTTTTT
>TRBV5-4|TRBJ2-5|.|TRBD2
CASSWEGPRETQYF
TGTGCCAGCAGCTGGGAGGGCCCTCGTGAGACCCAGTACTTC
>TRBV29-1|TRBJ2-7|.|TRBD2
CSVEERGGEQYF
TGCAGCGTTGAAGAACGCGGGGGCGAGCAGTACTTC
>TRBV7-8|TRBJ2-5|.|TRBD2
CASSPWTSGRVSETQYF
TGTGCCAGCAGCCCTTGGACTAGCGGGAGGGTCAGTGAGACCCAGTACTTC
>TRBV5-6|TRBJ2-5|.|.
CASSAGLQETQYF
TGTGCCAGCAGCGCGGGACTTCAAGAGACCCAGTACTTC
>TRBV6-5|TRBJ1-1|.|TRBD1
CASSSFGQEGREAFF
TGTGCCAGCAGTTCCTTCGGACAGGAAGGGCGGGAAGCTTTCTTT
>TRBV27|TRBJ1-2|few|.
CASRGTMGYTF
TGTGCCAGCAGGGGGACTATGGGCTACACCTTC
>TRBV18|TRBJ2-2|.|.
CASSPRWSTGELFF
TGTGCCAGCTCACCACGGTGGAGCACCGGGGAGCTGTTTTTT
>TRBV7-3|TRBJ2-5|.|TRBD1
CASSFGQGETQYF
TGTGCCAGCAGCTTCGGACAGGGTGAGACCCAGTACTTC
>TRBV10-2|TRBJ1-3|.|TRBD1
CASGQTGGRGDGNTIYF
TGCGCCAGCGGCCAGACAGGGGGCCGGGGGGATGGAAACACCATATATTTT
>TRBV28|TRBJ2-7|.|.
CASKGAGSYEQYF
TGTGCCAGCAAAGGGGCGGGAAGCTACGAGCAGTACTTC
>TRBV5-1|TRBJ2-7|.|TRBD2
CASSSLAGGEQYF
TGCGCCAGCAGCTCCCTAGCGGGCGGGGAGCAGTACTTC
>TRBV6-5|TRBJ2-7|.|TRBD2
CASSPRGAGVYEQYF
TGTGCCAGCAGCCCCCGGGGAGCGGGAGTCTACGAGCAGTACTTC
>TRBV5-1|TRBJ2-1|.|TRBD2
CASSLDPGTSGRRGEQFF
TGCGCCAGCAGCTTGGACCCCGGGACTAGCGGGAGAAGAGGTGAGCAGTTCTTC
>TRBV11-3|TRBJ2-1|.|TRBD2
CASSFRAAGALLYNEQFF
TGTGCCAGCAGCTTCAGGGCGGCGGGAGCCCTCTTATACAATGAGCAGTTCTTC
>TRBV7-9|TRBJ2-3|once|TRBD2
CATPGPGGTDTQYF
TGTGCCACCCCGGGACCGGGGGGAACAGATACGCAGTATTTT
>TRBV5-1|TRBJ1-4|.|.
CASSFGATQNEKLFF
TGCGCCAGCAGCTTTGGTGCGACACAGAATGAAAAACTGTTTTTT
>TRBV6-6|TRBJ2-5|.|.
CASTREGWGTQYF
TGTGCCAGCACCCGAGAGGGTTGGGGGACCCAGTACTTC
>TRBV6-1|TRBJ1-1|.|.
CASSELSAGRTEAFF
TGTGCCAGCAGTGAGTTATCCGCGGGGAGGACTGAAGCTTTCTTT
>TRBV5-8|TRBJ2-1|.|TRBD2
CASSYGTSSNNEQFF
TGTGCCAGCAGCTACGGGACTAGTTCCAACAATGAGCAGTTCTTC
>TRBV5-1|TRBJ2-7|.|TRBD1
CASSPDRGGYEQYF
TGCGCCAGCAGCCCGGACAGGGGAGGGTACGAGCAGTACTTC
>TRBV27|TRBJ1-2|once|.
CASRPYRDTNYGYTF
TGTGCCAGCCGGCCTTACCGGGACACGAACTATGGCTACACCTTC
>TRBV4-2|TRBJ2-3|.|.
CASSQAPGDTQYF
TGTGCCAGCAGCCAAGCCCCCGGAGATACGCAGTATTTT
>TRBV5-4|TRBJ2-5|.|.
CASSRMGALETQYF
TGTGCCAGCAGCCGTATGGGGGCTCTTGAGACCCAGTACTTC
>TRBV10-3|TRBJ2-1|.|.
CAISESWQGGVDEQFF
TGTGCCATCAGTGAGTCTTGGCAGGGGGGTGTCGATGAGCAGTTCTTC
>TRBV6-6|TRBJ2-7|few|.
CASSHGPGAEQYF
TGTGCCAGCAGTCATGGCCCAGGGGCCGAGCAGTACTTC
>TRBV7-2|TRBJ1-1|.|TRBD1
CASSLDRGRTEAFF
TGTGCCAGCAGCTTAGATAGGGGGCGAACTGAAGCTTTCTTT
>TRBV13|TRBJ2-2|.|.
CASSLGPEGVTGELFF
TGTGCCAGCAGCTTGGGCCCCGAGGGGGTCACCGGGGAGCTGTTTTTT
>TRBV5-1|TRBJ2-5|.|TRBD2
CASSFGGGEETQYF
TGCGCCAGCAGCTTCGGGGGAGGGGAAGAGACCCAGTACTTC
>TRBV9|TRBJ2-1|once|.
CASSVGLTYNEQFF
TGTGCCAGCAGCGTAGGACTAACCTACAATGAGCAGTTCTTC
>TRBV5-6|TRBJ1-1|.|.
CASSLEPPGGAFF
TGTGCCAGCAGCTTGGAACCACCCGGGGGAGCTTTCTTT
>TRBV11-3|TRBJ2-7|once|.
CASSQDILFEQYF
TGTGCCAGCAGCCAAGACATACTCTTTGAGCAGTACTTC
>TRBV28|TRBJ1-5|.|.
CASSLGDRHNQPQHF
TGTGCCAGCAGTTTAGGCGACAGGCACAATCAGCCCCAGCATTTT
>TRBV19|TRBJ2-2|once|.
CASRGRGNTGELFF
TGTGCCAGTAGGGGGAGAGGGAACACCGGGGAGCTATTTTTT
>TRBV7-8|TRBJ1-2|.|.
CASSLARWSGNYGYTF
TGTGCCAGCAGCTTAGCGCGGTGGTCAGGGAACTATGGCTACACCTTC
>TRBV6-5|TRBJ1-5|.|TRBD1
CASSRQGSNQPQHF
TGTGCCAGCAGTCGACAGGGAAGCAATCAGCCCCAGCATTTT